This TCR beta chain stems from a study of blood T cell repertoires in COVID-19. This CDR3 contains 14 residues. V was shortened by 4 bases and J by 2 bases, with 8 bases between the two germline ends. Germline V CDR1 and CDR2: MDHEN, SYDVKM. How the authors handled the data: Amplification from reference gene primers served as the basis for estimated nucleated cell counts. Repertoires were generated with immunoSEQ multiplex PCR, while TCRdb's copy carries only in-frame clones and drops some. V, J and clone size are taken as reported in that table, and D and trimming were inferred from the DNA itself. The table records about 320,000 clones, approximately 88% of them present only once.

Source material: PBMCs or T cells enriched from blood (not recorded which). The chain carries TRBV28 and TRBJ2-2; D might be TRBD1 (5 bases). The sequence was obtained from a man aged 25 to 45 who had recovered from COVID-19. The CDR3 nucleotides read TGTGCCAGCAGTTCAGGGCAAAACACCGGGGAGCTGTTTTTT. It is translated as CASSSGQNTGELFF.